This T cell receptor beta chain was recorded in a study of low-dose radiotherapy and immunotherapy resistance in tumors. For the study at large: It was 1 Gy per fraction every two weeks that Cohort 2 received, adding up to 13 Gy over 26 weeks.

Trimming took 9 bases from V and 6 from J, leaving 15 bases between them. This CDR3 has 14 amino acids. Germline assignment: CDR1 LNHDA and CDR2 SQIVND (reference sequence). First-strand cDNA relied on TRAV- and TRBV-specific primers spanning alpha and beta chains. The authors ran around 20 PCR cycles to amplify TCRs with a constant-region primer and V-primer adapter. It was by in vitro transcription that isolated mRNA was amplified. TCRdb reprocessed the reads via MiXCR and lists one record per CDR3 protein. The table has about 12,000 distinct CDR3 sequences, around 74% seen once; the top ten hold around 3.6%.

The clonotype was recovered from a human donor with advanced metastatic prostate, ovarian, gallbladder or colorectal cancer (not recorded which). This table probably holds off-target reads from a library built for another chain. V is TRBV19 and J is TRBJ1-6; tentatively, D is TRBD1 (5 bases). Here the CDR3 DNA reads TGTGCCAGCCGGCCCGGGACGGCTAATTCACCCCTCCACTTT. As protein: CASRPGTANSPLHF.